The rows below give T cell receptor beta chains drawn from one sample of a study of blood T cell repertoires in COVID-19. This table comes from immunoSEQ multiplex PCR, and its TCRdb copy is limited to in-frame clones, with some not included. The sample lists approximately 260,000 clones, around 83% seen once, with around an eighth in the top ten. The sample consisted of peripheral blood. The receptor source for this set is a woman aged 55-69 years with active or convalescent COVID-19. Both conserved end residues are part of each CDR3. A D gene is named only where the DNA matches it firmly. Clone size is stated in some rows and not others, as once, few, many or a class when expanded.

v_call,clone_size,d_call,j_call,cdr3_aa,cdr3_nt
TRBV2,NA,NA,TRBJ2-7,CASKLVGATAYEQYF,TGTGCCAGCAAGTTGGTGGGCGCGACGGCCTACGAGCAGTACTTC
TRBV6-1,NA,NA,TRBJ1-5,CASSEGASYSNQPQHF,TGTGCCAGCAGTGAAGGTGCCAGTTATAGCAATCAGCCCCAGCATTTT
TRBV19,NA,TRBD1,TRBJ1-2,CASSPGGDLHGYTF,TGTGCCAGTAGTCCAGGGGGAGACTTACATGGCTACACCTTC
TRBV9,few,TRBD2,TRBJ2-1,CASSDSGGAGNEQFF,TGTGCCAGCAGCGACAGCGGGGGGGCCGGCAATGAGCAGTTCTTC
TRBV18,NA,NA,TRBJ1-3,CASSPTGYSGNTIYF,TGTGCCAGCTCACCCACGGGATACTCTGGAAACACCATATATTTT
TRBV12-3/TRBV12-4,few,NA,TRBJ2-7,CASSFPGGEQYF,TGTGCCAGCAGTTTCCCCGGGGGCGAGCAGTACTTC
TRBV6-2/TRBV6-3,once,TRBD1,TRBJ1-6,CASSDRGAPLVKNSPLHF,TGTGCCAGCAGTGACAGGGGTGCGCCCCTAGTGAAGAATTCACCCCTCCACTTT
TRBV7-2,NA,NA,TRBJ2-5,CASSLEDSQETQYF,TGTGCCAGCAGCTTAGAGGACAGCCAAGAGACCCAGTACTTC
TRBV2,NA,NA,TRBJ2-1,CASRGENEQFF,TGTGCCAGTCGAGGCGAGAATGAGCAGTTCTTC
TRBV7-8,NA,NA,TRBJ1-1,CASSLGYRSGALRTEAFF,TGTGCCAGCAGCTTAGGATACAGGTCAGGGGCTCTGAGGACTGAAGCTTTCTTT
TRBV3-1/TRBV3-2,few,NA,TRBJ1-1,CASSHLGADGGTEAFF,TGTGCCAGCAGCCATTTGGGGGCGGATGGGGGCACTGAAGCTTTCTTT
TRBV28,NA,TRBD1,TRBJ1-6,CASRTDRVRSPLHF,TGTGCCAGCAGAACCGACAGGGTTCGCTCACCCCTCCACTTT
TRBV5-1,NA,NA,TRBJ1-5,CASSLGGTVSNQPQHF,TGCGCCAGCAGCTTGGGCGGGACGGTTAGCAATCAGCCCCAGCATTTT
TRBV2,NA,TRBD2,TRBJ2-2,CASSEILAGGLTYTGELFF,TGTGCCAGCAGCGAGATATTAGCGGGGGGCCTAACGTACACCGGGGAGCTGTTTTTT
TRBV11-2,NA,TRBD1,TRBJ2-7,CASSSNRDRGPYEQYF,TGTGCCAGCAGCTCAAATCGGGACAGGGGGCCGTACGAGCAGTACTTC
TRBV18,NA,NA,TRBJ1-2,CASSPEVLGYTF,TGTGCCAGCTCACCAGAGGTCCTTGGCTACACCTTC
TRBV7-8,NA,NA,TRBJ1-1,CASSRGLGVNTEAFF,TGTGCCAGCAGCCGTGGGCTCGGTGTGAACACTGAAGCTTTCTTT
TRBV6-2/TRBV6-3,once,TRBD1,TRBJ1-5,CASSSLPPGQGADQPQHF,TGTGCCAGCAGTTCCTTACCCCCGGGACAGGGGGCCGATCAGCCCCAGCATTTT
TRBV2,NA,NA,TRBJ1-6,CASSEGPQNSPLHF,TGTGCCAGCAGTGAAGGTCCCCAAAATTCACCCCTCCACTTT
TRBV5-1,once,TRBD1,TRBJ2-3,CASSLTQGAGDTQYF,TGCGCCAGCAGCTTAACACAGGGGGCAGGGGATACGCAGTATTTT
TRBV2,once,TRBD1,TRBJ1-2,CASSRTGGQRALSAGTF,TGTGCCAGCAGCCGGACAGGGGGCCAGCGTGCCCTTTCGGCTGGAACCTTC
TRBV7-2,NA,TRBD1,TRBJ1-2,CASSSGAGGNYGYTF,TGTGCCAGCAGCTCAGGGGCAGGGGGGAACTATGGCTACACCTTC
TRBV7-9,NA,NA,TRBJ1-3,CASSPRGGANTIYF,TGTGCCAGCAGCCCGCGAGGGGGTGCAAACACCATATATTTT
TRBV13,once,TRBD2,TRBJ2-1,CASGMAGGQFGNEQFF,TGTGCCAGCGGCATGGCGGGGGGGCAATTCGGCAATGAGCAGTTCTTC
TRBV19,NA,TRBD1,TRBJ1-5,CASSKQGGNQPQHF,TGTGCCAGTAGCAAGCAGGGGGGCAATCAGCCCCAGCATTTT
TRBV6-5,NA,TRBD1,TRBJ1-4,CASSYSVGQGDEKLFF,TGTGCCAGCAGTTACTCGGTGGGACAGGGGGATGAAAAACTGTTTTTT
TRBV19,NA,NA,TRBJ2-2,CASSMARVRGGELFF,TGTGCCAGTAGTATGGCTCGGGTTAGGGGCGGGGAGCTGTTTTTT
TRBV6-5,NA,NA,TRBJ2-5,CASSSIRQNQETQYF,TGTGCCAGCAGTTCCATTCGACAGAACCAAGAGACCCAGTACTTC
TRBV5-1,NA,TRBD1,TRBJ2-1,CASSLGWDSREQFF,TGCGCCAGCAGCTTGGGGTGGGACAGCCGGGAGCAGTTCTTC
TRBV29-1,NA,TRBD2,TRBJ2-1,CSVVGLAGAPFF,TGCAGCGTTGTCGGCCTAGCGGGGGCCCCGTTCTTC
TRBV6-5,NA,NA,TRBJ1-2,CASIKGLTGNYGYTF,TGTGCCAGCATCAAAGGGTTGACGGGAAACTATGGCTACACCTTC
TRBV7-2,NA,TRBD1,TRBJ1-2,CASSSPGTANYGYTF,TGTGCCAGCAGCTCCCCCGGGACAGCAAACTATGGCTACACCTTC
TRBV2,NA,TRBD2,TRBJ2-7,CASRPTSGGPGEQYF,TGTGCCAGCAGACCCACTAGCGGGGGGCCGGGGGAGCAGTACTTC
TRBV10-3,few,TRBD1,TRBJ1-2,CAISESGDRGIVDGYTF,TGTGCCATCAGTGAGTCGGGGGACAGGGGAATTGTAGATGGCTACACCTTC
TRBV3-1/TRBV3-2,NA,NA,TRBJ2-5,CATRRGGSTQYF,TGTGCCACGAGGAGGGGGGGGTCGACCCAGTACTTC
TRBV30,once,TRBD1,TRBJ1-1,CAWSDTPGGRTEAFF,TGTGCCTGGAGTGACACCCCAGGGGGGAGGACTGAAGCTTTCTTT
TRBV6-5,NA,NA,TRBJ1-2,CASSLTVNYGYTF,TGTGCCAGCAGTCTGACAGTTAACTATGGCTACACCTTC
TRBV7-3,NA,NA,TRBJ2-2,CASSPTMTGELFF,TGTGCCAGCAGCCCCACAATGACCGGGGAGCTGTTTTTT
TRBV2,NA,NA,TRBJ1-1,CASSRQMNTEAFF,TGTGCCAGCAGTAGACAGATGAACACTGAAGCTTTCTTT
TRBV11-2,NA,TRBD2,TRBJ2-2,CASVLASGGAGGELFF,TGTGCCAGCGTCTTGGCTAGCGGGGGGGCCGGCGGGGAGCTGTTTTTT
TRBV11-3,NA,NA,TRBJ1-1,CASSLDGGRNTEAFF,TGTGCCAGCAGCTTAGATGGGGGGAGGAACACTGAAGCTTTCTTT
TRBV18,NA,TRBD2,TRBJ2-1,CASSTGTSGGAREQFF,TGTGCCAGCTCAACTGGGACTAGCGGGGGGGCACGGGAGCAGTTCTTC
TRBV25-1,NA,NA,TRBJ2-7,CARFQGNQAPRDEQYF,TGTGCCAGATTCCAGGGAAACCAGGCCCCCCGGGACGAGCAGTACTTC
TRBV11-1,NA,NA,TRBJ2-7,CASSPQGNTYEQYF,TGTGCCAGCAGCCCGCAGGGGAATACATACGAGCAGTACTTC
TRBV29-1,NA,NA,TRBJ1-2,CSVEVYGTFYGYTF,TGCAGCGTTGAAGTCTACGGGACATTCTATGGCTACACCTTC
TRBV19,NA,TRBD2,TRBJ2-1,CASTSGGYNEQFF,TGTGCCAGTACTAGCGGGGGGTACAATGAGCAGTTCTTC
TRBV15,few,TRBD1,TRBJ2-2,CATSRVRTGAGELFF,TGTGCCACCAGCAGAGTGAGGACAGGAGCCGGGGAGCTGTTTTTT
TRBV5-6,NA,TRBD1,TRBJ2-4,CASSLTGVNIQYF,TGTGCCAGCAGCTTGACAGGGGTGAACATTCAGTACTTC
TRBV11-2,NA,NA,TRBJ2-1,CASSLVRNEQFF,TGTGCCAGCAGCTTAGTTCGCAATGAGCAGTTCTTC
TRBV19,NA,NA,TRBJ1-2,CASINTPGRLVYGYTF,TGTGCCAGTATCAATACCCCGGGAAGACTGGTCTATGGCTACACCTTC
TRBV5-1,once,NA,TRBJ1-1,CASSLDPAGVNTEAFF,TGCGCCAGCAGCTTGGACCCAGCCGGGGTGAACACTGAAGCTTTCTTT